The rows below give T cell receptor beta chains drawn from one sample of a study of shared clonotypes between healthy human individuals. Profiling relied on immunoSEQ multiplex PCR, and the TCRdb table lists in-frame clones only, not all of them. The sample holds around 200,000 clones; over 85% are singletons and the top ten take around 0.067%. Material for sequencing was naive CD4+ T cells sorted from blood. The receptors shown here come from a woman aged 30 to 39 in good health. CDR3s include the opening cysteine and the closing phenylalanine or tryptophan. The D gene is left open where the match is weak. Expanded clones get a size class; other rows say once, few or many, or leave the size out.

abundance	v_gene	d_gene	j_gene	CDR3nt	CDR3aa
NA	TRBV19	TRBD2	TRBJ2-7	TGTGCCAGTAGTTCTGCGGGAGTCTACGAGCAGTACTTC	CASSSAGVYEQYF
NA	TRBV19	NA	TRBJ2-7	TGTGCCAGTAGTATAGACAGCGGGCACAACTCCTACGAGCAGTACTTC	CASSIDSGHNSYEQYF
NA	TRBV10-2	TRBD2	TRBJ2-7	TGCGCCAGCAACCCGACTAGCGGGAGGACGTACGAGCAGTACTTC	CASNPTSGRTYEQYF
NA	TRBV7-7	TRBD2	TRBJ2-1	TGTGCCAGCAGCTTAACGGGAGGCTCCTACAATGAGCAGTTCTTC	CASSLTGGSYNEQFF
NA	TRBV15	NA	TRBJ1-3	TGTGCCACCAGCAGAGTTTCGGGATCTGGAAACACCATATATTTT	CATSRVSGSGNTIYF
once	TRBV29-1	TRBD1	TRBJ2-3	TGCAGCTCAGCCGGGACAGACTTCACAGATACGCAGTATTTT	CSSAGTDFTDTQYF
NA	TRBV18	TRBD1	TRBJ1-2	TGTGCCAGCTCACCTCTCGGGACAGGAAAAGTTCTTAACTATGGCTACACCTTC	CASSPLGTGKVLNYGYTF
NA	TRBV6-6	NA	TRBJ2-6	TGTGCCAGCAGTTACACGGACTCTGGGGCCAACGTCCTGACTTTC	CASSYTDSGANVLTF
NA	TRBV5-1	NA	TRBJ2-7	TGCGCCAGCAGCTTACTGGCAGCGGAAGTGAACGAGCAGTACTTC	CASSLLAAEVNEQYF
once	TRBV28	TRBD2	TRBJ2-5	TGTGCCAGCAGTTTAGACCGAGGACTAGCGGGAGCCGAAGAGACCCAGTACTTC	CASSLDRGLAGAEETQYF
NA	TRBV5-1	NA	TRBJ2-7	TGCGCCAGCAGCCCATCCCTAGAAGGCGAGCAGTACTTC	CASSPSLEGEQYF